This record looks at one T cell receptor beta chain sequence and its context. CDR1 is GTSNPN and CDR2 is SVGIG in the germline V gene (reference sequence). With V trimmed by 6 bases and J by 2 bases, 4 bases remained unmatched. CDR3 length: 13 residues. Authors' analysis steps: Counts of nucleated cells, estimated from reference gene primer amplification, were obtained. Assay used: immunoSEQ multiplex PCR; TCRdb lists only in-frame clones, some missing. For V, J and clone size, that table is used; D and trimming come from the DNA. The table lists fewer than 350,000 clones, around 90% of them singletons. This sample was included in a study of blood T cell repertoires in COVID-19. About the study: The analysed material was cDNA or gDNA that came from T cells, B-cell-depleted T cells, or PBMCs.

Participants reported their clinical history, and cohort assignment relied on those reports. Recovered status applied to Cohort 3 donors who had two consecutive negative PCRs. It also applied to those with clearance or with symptom resolution. The sequence was collected from a woman in her 40s who had recovered from COVID-19. Sequencing was done on a sample of PBMCs or T cells enriched from blood (not recorded which). The V and J genes are TRBV30 and TRBJ2-7, with 10 bases identical to TRBD2. Here the CDR3 DNA reads TGTGCCTGTGGACTAGCGGCCCCCTACGAGCAGTACTTC. It encodes CACGLAAPYEQYF.